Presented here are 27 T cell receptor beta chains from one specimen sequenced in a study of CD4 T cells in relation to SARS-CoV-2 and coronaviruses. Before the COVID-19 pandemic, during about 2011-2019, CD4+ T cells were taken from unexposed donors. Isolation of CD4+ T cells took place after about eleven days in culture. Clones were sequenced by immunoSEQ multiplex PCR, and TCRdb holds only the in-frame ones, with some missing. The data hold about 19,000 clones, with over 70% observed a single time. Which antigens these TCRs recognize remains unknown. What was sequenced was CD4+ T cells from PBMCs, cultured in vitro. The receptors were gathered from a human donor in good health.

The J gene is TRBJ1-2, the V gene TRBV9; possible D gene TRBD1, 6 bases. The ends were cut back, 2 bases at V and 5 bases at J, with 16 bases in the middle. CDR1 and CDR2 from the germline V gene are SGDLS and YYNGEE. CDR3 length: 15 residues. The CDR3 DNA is TGTGCCAGCAGCGTGGACAAGGGGGGGAGATATGGCTACACCTTC. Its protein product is CASSVDKGGRYGYTF.

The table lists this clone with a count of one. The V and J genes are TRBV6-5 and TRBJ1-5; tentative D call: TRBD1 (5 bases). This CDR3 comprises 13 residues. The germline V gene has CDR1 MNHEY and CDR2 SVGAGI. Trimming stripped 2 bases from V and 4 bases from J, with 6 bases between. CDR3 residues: CASSYDRNQPQHF. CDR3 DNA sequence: TGTGCCAGCAGTTACGACAGAAATCAGCCCCAGCATTTT.

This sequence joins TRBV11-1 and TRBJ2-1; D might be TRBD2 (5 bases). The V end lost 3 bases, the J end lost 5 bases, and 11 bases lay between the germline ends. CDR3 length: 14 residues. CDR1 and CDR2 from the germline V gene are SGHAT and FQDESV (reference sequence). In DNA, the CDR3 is TGTGCCAGCAGCTTTAGTCAGACTAACAATGAGCAGTTCTTC. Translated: CASSFSQTNNEQFF.

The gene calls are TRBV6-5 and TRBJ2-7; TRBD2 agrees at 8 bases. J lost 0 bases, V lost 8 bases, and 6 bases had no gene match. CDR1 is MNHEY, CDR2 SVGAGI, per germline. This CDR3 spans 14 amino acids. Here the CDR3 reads CASAGLEVSYEQYF. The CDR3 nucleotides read TGTGCCAGCGCGGGACTAGAGGTCTCCTACGAGCAGTACTTC.

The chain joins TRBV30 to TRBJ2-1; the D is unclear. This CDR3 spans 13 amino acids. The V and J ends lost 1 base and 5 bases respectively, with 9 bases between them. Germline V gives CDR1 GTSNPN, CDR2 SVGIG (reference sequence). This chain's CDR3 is CAWSGYLDNEQFF. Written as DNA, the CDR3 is TGTGCCTGGAGTGGGTATTTGGACAATGAGCAGTTCTTC. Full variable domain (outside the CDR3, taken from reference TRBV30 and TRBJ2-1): SQTIHQWPATLVQPVGSPLSLECTVEGTSNPNLYWYRQAAGRGLQLLFYSVGIGQISSEVPQNLSASRPQDRQFILSSKKLLLSDSGFYLCAWSGYLDNEQFFGPGTRLTVL.

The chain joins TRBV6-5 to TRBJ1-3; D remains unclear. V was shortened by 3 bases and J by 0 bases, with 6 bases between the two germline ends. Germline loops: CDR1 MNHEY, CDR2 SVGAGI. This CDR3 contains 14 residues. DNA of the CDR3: TGTGCCAGCAGTTATTCGCACTCTGGAAACACCATATATTTT. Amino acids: CASSYSHSGNTIYF.

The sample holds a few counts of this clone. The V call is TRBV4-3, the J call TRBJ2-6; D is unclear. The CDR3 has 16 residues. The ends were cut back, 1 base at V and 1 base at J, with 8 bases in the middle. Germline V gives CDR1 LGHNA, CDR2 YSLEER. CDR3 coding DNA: TGCGCCAGCAGCCAAGCCTCCAAATCTGGGGCCAACGTCCTGACTTTC. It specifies CASSQASKSGANVLTF.

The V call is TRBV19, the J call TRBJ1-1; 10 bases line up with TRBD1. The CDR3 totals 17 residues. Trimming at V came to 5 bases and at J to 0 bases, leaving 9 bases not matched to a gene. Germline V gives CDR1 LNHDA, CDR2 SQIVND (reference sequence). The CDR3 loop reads CASSSRQGAYMNTEAFF. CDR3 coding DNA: TGTGCCAGTAGTTCCAGACAGGGGGCGTATATGAACACTGAAGCTTTCTTT.

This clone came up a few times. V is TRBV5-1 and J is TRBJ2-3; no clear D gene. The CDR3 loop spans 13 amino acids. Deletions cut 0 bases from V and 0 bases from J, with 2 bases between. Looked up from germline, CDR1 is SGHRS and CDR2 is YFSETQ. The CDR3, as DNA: TGCGCCAGCAGCTTGGGTAGCACAGATACGCAGTATTTT. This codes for CASSLGSTDTQYF.

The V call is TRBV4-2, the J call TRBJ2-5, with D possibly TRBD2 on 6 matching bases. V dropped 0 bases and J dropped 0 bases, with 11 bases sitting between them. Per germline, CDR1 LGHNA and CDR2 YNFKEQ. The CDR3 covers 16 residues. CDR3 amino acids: CASSQDPSAYQETQYF. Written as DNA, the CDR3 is TGTGCCAGCAGCCAAGACCCTAGCGCTTACCAAGAGACCCAGTACTTC.

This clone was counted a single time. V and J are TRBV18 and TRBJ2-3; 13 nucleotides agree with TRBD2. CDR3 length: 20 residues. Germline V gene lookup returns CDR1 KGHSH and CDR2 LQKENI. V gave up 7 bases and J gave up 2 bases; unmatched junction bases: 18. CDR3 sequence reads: CASFTNLGLAGENPTDTQYF. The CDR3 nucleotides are TGTGCCAGCTTCACCAATCTTGGACTAGCGGGAGAAAACCCCACAGATACGCAGTATTTT.

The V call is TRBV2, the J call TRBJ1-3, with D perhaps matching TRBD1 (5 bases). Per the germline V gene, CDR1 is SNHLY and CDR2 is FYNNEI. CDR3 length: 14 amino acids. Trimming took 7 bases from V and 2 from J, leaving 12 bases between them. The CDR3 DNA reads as TGTGCCAGCACCGCAGGGAGAGCTGGAAACACCATATATTTT. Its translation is CASTAGRAGNTIYF.

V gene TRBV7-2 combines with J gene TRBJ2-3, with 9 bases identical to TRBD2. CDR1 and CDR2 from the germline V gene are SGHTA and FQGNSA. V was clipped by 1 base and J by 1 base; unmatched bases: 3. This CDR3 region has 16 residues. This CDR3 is CASSLGASGGTDTQYF. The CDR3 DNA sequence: TGTGCCAGCAGCTTAGGGGCTAGCGGGGGCACAGATACGCAGTATTTT.

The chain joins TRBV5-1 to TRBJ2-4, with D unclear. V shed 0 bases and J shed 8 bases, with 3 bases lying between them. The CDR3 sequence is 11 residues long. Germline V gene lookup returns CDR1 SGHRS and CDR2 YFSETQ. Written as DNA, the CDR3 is TGCGCCAGCAGCTTGGAGGACATTCAGTACTTC. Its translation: CASSLEDIQYF.

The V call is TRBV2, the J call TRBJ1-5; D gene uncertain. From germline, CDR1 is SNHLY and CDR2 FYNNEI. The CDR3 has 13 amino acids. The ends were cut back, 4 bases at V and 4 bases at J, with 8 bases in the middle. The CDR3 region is CASSGPANQPQHF. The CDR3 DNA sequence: TGTGCCAGCAGTGGACCGGCGAATCAGCCCCAGCATTTT.

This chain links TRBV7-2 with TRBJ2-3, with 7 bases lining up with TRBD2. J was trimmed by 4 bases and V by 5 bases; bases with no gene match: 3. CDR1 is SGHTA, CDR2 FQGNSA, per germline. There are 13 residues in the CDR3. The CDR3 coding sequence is TGTGCCAGCAGCCCGGGAGGTCCAGATACGCAGTATTTT. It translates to CASSPGGPDTQYF. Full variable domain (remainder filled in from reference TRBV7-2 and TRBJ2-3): GAGVSQSPSNKVTEKGKDVELRCDPISGHTALYWYRQSLGQGLEFLIYFQGNSAPDKSGLPSDRFSAERTGGSVSTLTIQRTQQEDSAVYLCASSPGGPDTQYFGPGTRLTVL.

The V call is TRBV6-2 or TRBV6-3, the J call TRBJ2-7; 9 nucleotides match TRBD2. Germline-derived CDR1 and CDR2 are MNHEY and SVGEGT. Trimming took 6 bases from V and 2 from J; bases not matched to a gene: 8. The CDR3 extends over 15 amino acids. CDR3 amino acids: CASSPFAGGTYEQYF. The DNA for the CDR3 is TGTGCCAGCAGCCCCTTTGCGGGAGGGACCTACGAGCAGTACTTC.

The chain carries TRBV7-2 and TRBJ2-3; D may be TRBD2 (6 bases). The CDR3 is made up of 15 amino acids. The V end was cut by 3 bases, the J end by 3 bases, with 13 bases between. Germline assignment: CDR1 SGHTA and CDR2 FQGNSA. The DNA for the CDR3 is TGTGCCAGCAGCTTCGGGGGAAGGCGTACAGATACGCAGTATTTT. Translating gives CASSFGGRRTDTQYF.

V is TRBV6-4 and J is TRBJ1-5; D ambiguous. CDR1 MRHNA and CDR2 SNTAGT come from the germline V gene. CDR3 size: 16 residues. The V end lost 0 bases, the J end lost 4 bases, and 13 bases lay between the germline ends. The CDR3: CASSDSRVGPNQPQHF. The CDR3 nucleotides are TGTGCCAGCAGTGACTCGAGGGTAGGTCCAAATCAGCCCCAGCATTTT.

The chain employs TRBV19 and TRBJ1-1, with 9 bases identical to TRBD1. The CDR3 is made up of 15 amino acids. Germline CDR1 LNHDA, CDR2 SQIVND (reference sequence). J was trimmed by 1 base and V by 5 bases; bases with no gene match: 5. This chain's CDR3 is CASSSGQGTNTEAFF. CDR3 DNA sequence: TGTGCCAGTAGTTCAGGACAGGGGACGAACACTGAAGCTTTCTTT.

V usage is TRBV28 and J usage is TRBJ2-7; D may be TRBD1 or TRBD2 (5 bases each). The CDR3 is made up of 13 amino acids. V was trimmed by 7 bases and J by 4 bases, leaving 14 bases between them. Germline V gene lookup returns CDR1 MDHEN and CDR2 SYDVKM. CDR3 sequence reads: CASKEAGRYEQYF. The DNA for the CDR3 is TGTGCCAGCAAAGAGGCAGGGAGATACGAGCAGTACTTC.

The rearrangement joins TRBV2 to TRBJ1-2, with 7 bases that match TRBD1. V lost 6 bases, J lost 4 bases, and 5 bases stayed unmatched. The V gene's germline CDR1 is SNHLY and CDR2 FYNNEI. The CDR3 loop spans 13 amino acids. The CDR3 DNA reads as TGTGCCAGCAGCCTACAGGGGTTCTATGGCTACACCTTC. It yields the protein CASSLQGFYGYTF.

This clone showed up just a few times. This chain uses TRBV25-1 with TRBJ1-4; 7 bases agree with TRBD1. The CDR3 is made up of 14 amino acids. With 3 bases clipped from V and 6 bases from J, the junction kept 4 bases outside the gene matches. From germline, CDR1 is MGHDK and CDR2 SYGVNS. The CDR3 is CASSDDRDYEKLFF. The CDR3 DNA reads TGTGCCAGCAGTGACGACAGGGACTATGAAAAACTGTTTTTT.

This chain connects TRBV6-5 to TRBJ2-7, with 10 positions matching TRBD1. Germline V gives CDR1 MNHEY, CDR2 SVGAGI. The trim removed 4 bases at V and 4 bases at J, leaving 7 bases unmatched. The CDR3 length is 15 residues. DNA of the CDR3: TGTGCCAGCAGTTTATTGCCGGGACAGGGGTACGAGCAGTACTTC. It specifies CASSLLPGQGYEQYF.

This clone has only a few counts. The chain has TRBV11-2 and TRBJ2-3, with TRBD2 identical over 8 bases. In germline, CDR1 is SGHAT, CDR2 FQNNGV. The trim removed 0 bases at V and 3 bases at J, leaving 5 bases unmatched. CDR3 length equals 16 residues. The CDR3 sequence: CASSLDRGGATDTQYF. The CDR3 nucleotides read TGTGCCAGCAGCTTAGATCGGGGGGGGGCAACAGATACGCAGTATTTT. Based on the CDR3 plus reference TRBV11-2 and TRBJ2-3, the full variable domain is EAGVAQSPRYKIIEKRQSVAFWCNPISGHATLYWYQQILGQGPKLLIQFQNNGVVDDSQLPKDRFSAERLKGVDSTLKIQPAKLEDSAVYLCASSLDRGGATDTQYFGPGTRLTVL.

This CDR3 reads CSVAGLAGTNEQFF. CDR3 DNA sequence: TGCAGCGTAGCCGGACTAGCGGGAACCAATGAGCAGTTCTTC. The chain links TRBV29-1 to TRBJ2-1; 12 nucleotides line up with TRBD2. The germline V gene has CDR1 SQVTM and CDR2 ANQGSEA. Germline trimming cut 6 bases from V and 6 bases from J; bases unmatched to any gene: 6. The length of the CDR3 is 14 residues.

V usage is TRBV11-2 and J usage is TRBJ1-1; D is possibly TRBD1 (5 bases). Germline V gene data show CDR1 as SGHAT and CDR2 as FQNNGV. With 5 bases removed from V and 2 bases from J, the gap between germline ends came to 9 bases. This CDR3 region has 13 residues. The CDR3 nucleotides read TGTGCCAGCAGCCAAGGGGTAAACACTGAAGCTTTCTTT. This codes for CASSQGVNTEAFF.